These T cell receptor beta chains were read from a single sample in a study of PD-1 blockade in classical Hodgkin lymphoma. The method was immunoSEQ multiplex PCR; TCRdb's version includes in-frame clones alone and lacks a portion of them. This table holds roughly 100,000 clones, about nine tenths found once. Sequenced here: peripheral blood mononuclear cells (PBMCs), sampled before the fourth cycle of nivolumab. The receptors originated from a human donor with classical Hodgkin lymphoma. Each CDR3 is given with its conserved first and last residue. D genes are given only for firm matches. Expanded clones get a size class; other rows say once, few or many, or leave the size out.

v_call	j_call	d_call	clone_size	cdr3_aa	cdr3_nt
TRBV6-5	TRBJ2-7	TRBD2	NA	CASSYSTSRSYEQYF	TGTGCCAGCAGTTACTCGACTAGCAGGTCCTACGAGCAGTACTTC
TRBV30	TRBJ1-3	NA	few	CAWTLVRGSGNTIYF	TGTGCCTGGACCCTCGTGAGGGGCTCTGGAAACACCATATATTTT
TRBV6-1	TRBJ2-7	NA	NA	CASSEVSYEQYF	TGTGCCAGCAGTGAAGTCTCCTACGAGCAGTACTTC
TRBV9	TRBJ2-2	TRBD2	NA	CASSVEVAGVVGELFF	TGTGCCAGCAGCGTAGAGGTAGCGGGAGTCGTCGGGGAGCTGTTTTTT
TRBV18	TRBJ2-5	NA	NA	CASSKETQYF	TGTGCCAGCTCTAAAGAGACCCAGTACTTC
TRBV5-5	TRBJ1-4	NA	NA	CATSRGEINEKLFF	TGTGCCACCTCGAGAGGGGAGATTAATGAAAAACTGTTTTTT
TRBV29-1	TRBJ2-1	TRBD1	NA	CSDARQGNEQFF	TGCAGCGACGCCAGACAGGGGAATGAGCAGTTCTTC
TRBV9	TRBJ2-2	NA	NA	CASTRDKANTGELFF	TGTGCCAGCACCCGGGACAAGGCGAACACCGGGGAGCTGTTTTTT
TRBV5-6	TRBJ2-5	NA	few	CASSLRQTQYF	TGTGCCAGCAGCCTAAGGCAGACCCAGTACTTC
TRBV29-1	TRBJ2-7	TRBD2	NA	CSVEASSGSSYEQYF	TGCAGCGTTGAAGCGTCTAGCGGTAGCTCCTACGAGCAGTACTTC
TRBV19	TRBJ2-1	TRBD1	NA	CASHLRDGQAGEQFF	TGTGCCAGTCACCTCCGGGACGGACAGGCGGGTGAGCAGTTCTTC
TRBV7-9	TRBJ2-7	NA	NA	CASVQLEGPYEQYF	TGTGCCAGCGTCCAACTGGAGGGGCCCTACGAGCAGTACTTC
TRBV4-1	TRBJ1-2	NA	NA	CASSQENGRNYGYTF	TGCGCCAGCAGCCAAGAGAATGGGAGGAACTATGGCTACACCTTC
TRBV5-1	TRBJ1-3	NA	few	CASQADGSSGNTIYF	TGCGCCAGCCAAGCCGACGGTAGCTCTGGAAACACCATATATTTT
TRBV19	TRBJ1-5	NA	NA	CASSLYSYSNQPQHF	TGTGCCAGTAGTTTGTATAGCTATAGCAATCAGCCCCAGCATTTT
TRBV27	TRBJ2-7	NA	NA	CASSLFRSYEQYF	TGTGCCAGCAGTTTATTCCGCTCCTACGAGCAGTACTTC
TRBV4-1	TRBJ2-7	NA	NA	CASSQEIRDSYEQYF	TGCGCCAGCAGCCAAGAAATACGGGACTCCTACGAGCAGTACTTC
TRBV6-5	TRBJ2-5	TRBD1	NA	CASSPGGPLPQYF	TGTGCCAGCAGTCCAGGGGGCCCCCTCCCCCAGTACTTC
TRBV19	TRBJ1-2	NA	once	CASSIYPNDGYTF	TGTGCCAGTAGTATATATCCCAACGATGGCTACACCTTC
TRBV11-3	TRBJ2-1	TRBD2	NA	CASSLGREAPYNEQFF	TGTGCCAGCAGCTTAGGACGGGAGGCCCCCTACAATGAGCAGTTCTTC
TRBV6-1	TRBJ2-7	TRBD2	NA	CASSEREQYEQYF	TGTGCCAGCAGTGAGCGGGAGCAGTACGAGCAGTACTTC
TRBV11-2	TRBJ1-1	NA	NA	CASSLVMGPPLAFF	TGTGCCAGCAGCTTAGTTATGGGGCCCCCGTTGGCTTTCTTT
TRBV6-1	TRBJ1-5	TRBD1	NA	CASSEVGQGAQPQHF	TGTGCCAGCAGTGAAGTGGGACAGGGGGCTCAGCCCCAGCATTTT
TRBV19	TRBJ1-1	NA	NA	CASSYDLNTEAFF	TGTGCCAGTAGTTACGACCTGAACACTGAAGCTTTCTTT
TRBV6-5	TRBJ2-5	NA	once	CASTPGSVPETQYF	TGTGCCAGCACCCCTGGAAGCGTCCCGGAGACCCAGTACTTC
TRBV5-8	TRBJ1-2	NA	NA	CASSLVEAPYGYTF	TGTGCCAGCAGCTTGGTTGAGGCCCCGTATGGCTACACCTTC
TRBV5-1	TRBJ2-1	NA	NA	CASSLNGRGHGDEQFF	TGCGCCAGCAGCTTGAACGGGAGAGGACACGGCGATGAGCAGTTCTTC
TRBV10-2	TRBJ2-2	NA	NA	CASSAAWGNTGELFF	TGCGCCAGCAGTGCGGCTTGGGGGAACACCGGGGAGCTGTTTTTT
TRBV27	TRBJ2-2	NA	NA	CASRRDNRENTGELFF	TGTGCCAGCAGGAGAGACAATCGTGAAAACACCGGGGAGCTGTTTTTT
TRBV4-1	TRBJ2-7	TRBD1	NA	CASSQPGTGNHEQYF	TGCGCCAGCAGCCAACCCGGGACAGGAAACCACGAGCAGTACTTC
TRBV29-1	TRBJ2-7	NA	NA	CSAASGVYEQYF	TGCAGCGCCGCCTCCGGGGTGTACGAGCAGTACTTC
TRBV19	TRBJ1-1	NA	NA	CASRGFWLGTEAFF	TGTGCCAGCCGGGGGTTCTGGCTGGGGACTGAAGCTTTCTTT
TRBV30	TRBJ1-5	NA	NA	CAWSVFSKYSNQPQHF	TGTGCCTGGAGTGTCTTCAGCAAATATAGCAATCAGCCCCAGCATTTT
TRBV11-2	TRBJ1-1	TRBD1	once	CASSLPQDRGRNTEAFF	TGTGCCAGCAGCTTACCCCAAGACAGGGGGAGGAACACTGAAGCTTTCTTT
TRBV6-1	TRBJ1-5	NA	NA	CASSALVGRNNQPQHF	TGTGCCAGCAGTGCGTTGGTTGGCAGAAATAATCAGCCCCAGCATTTT
TRBV6-5	TRBJ1-1	NA	NA	CASRTWGSGDTEAFF	TGTGCCAGCCGAACCTGGGGGAGTGGTGACACTGAAGCTTTCTTT